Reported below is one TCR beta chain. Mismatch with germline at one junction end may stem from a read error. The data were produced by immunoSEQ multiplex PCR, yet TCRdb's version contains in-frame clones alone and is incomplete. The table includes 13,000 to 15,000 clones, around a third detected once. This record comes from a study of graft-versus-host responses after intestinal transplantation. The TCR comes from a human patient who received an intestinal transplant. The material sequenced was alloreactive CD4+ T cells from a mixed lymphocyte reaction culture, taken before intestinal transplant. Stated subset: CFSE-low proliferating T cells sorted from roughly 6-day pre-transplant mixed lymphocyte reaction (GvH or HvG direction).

The CDR3 sequence: CAARGTLGTDTQYF. The CDR3 DNA reads TGCGCCGCCAGGGGGACACTTGGCACAGATACGCAGTATTTT. V usage is TRBV6-6 and J usage is TRBJ2-3, with TRBD1 matching over 7 bases. Germline CDR1 and CDR2: MNHNY and SVGAGI (reference sequence). CDR3 length equals 14 residues.